The 28 T cell receptor beta chains reported below all come from one sample, sequenced in a study of PD-1 blockade in mismatch repair-deficient tumors. The assay was immunoSEQ multiplex PCR, and TCRdb's table has in-frame clones only and misses some. Altogether tens of thousands of clones are present, 80% to 90% being singletons, with the ten largest covering around 5.1%. Sequencing was performed on peripheral blood, taken 44 weeks after starting pembrolizumab. These receptors were collected from an adult with mismatch repair-deficient cancer.

This clone was seen a single time. The chain joins TRBV19 to TRBJ2-5; the D gene is possibly TRBD1 (6 bases). This CDR3 is built from 14 residues. Germline CDR1 and CDR2: LNHDA and SQIVND (reference sequence). Trimming removed 7 bases at V and 3 bases at J, with 15 bases between. Here the CDR3 reads CASNKNRVEETQYF. The CDR3 region has the DNA TGTGCCAGTAACAAAAACAGGGTCGAAGAGACCCAGTACTTC.

This clone was observed a handful of times. The J gene is TRBJ2-7, the V gene TRBV5-6; D possibly corresponds to TRBD1 (5 bases). V lost 1 base, J lost 3 bases, and 5 bases lay in between. This CDR3 is 12 amino acids long. CDR1 and CDR2 from the germline V gene are SGHDT and YYEEEE. As DNA, the CDR3 is TGTGCCAGCAGCTTGCAGGGCTACGAGCAGTACTTC. Its translation: CASSLQGYEQYF.

This clone was seen a single time. The chain uses TRBV12-5 and TRBJ2-2, with 13 positions matching TRBD2. Unmatched junction bases numbered 3, after V lost 5 bases and J lost 6 bases. This CDR3 is 15 amino acids long. Germline V lookup: CDR1 LGHNT, CDR2 FRNRAP. CDR3 in amino acids: CASGRTSGSSGELFF. DNA of the CDR3: TGTGCTAGTGGTAGGACTAGCGGGAGTTCCGGGGAGCTGTTTTTT. Variable domain in full (rest from reference TRBV12-5 and TRBJ2-2): DARVTQTPRHKVTEMGQEVTMRCQPILGHNTVFWYRQTMMQGLELLAYFRNRAPLDDSGMPKDRFSAEMPDATLATLKIQPSEPRDSAVYFCASGRTSGSSGELFFGEGSRLTVL.

The CDR3 reads CATSPGQPRYTLYDEKLFF. In DNA form, the CDR3 reads TGTGCCACCAGTCCGGGACAGCCGAGATACACCCTCTATGATGAAAAACTGTTTTTT. V and J are TRBV15 and TRBJ1-4; 7 bases map to TRBD1. The J segment lost 6 bases and the V segment lost 6 bases, leaving 22 bases of the junction unmatched. The germline V gene has CDR1 LNHNV and CDR2 YYDKDF (reference sequence). The CDR3 is made up of 19 amino acids.

DNA for the CDR3: TGTGCCAGCAGCGCCACTGCCGGGACCACCTACAATGAGCAGTTCTTC. Its protein is CASSATAGTTYNEQFF. J is TRBJ2-1 and V is TRBV7-9; D possibly matches TRBD1 or TRBD2 (5 bases each). The V end was cut by 5 bases, the J end by 2 bases, with 16 bases between. CDR1 and CDR2 (germline): SEHNR, FQNEAQ (reference sequence). The length of the CDR3 is 16 residues. Full variable domain (remainder filled in from reference TRBV7-9 and TRBJ2-1): DTGVSQNPRHKITKRGQNVTFRCDPISEHNRLYWYRQTLGQGPEFLTYFQNEAQLEKSRLLSDRFSAERPKGSFSTLEIQRTEQGDSAMYLCASSATAGTTYNEQFFGPGTRLTVL.

The chain uses TRBV4-2 and TRBJ2-2; D is undetermined. V was cut by 0 bases and J by 6 bases, with 14 bases left in between. The CDR3 loop spans 16 amino acids. From germline, CDR1 is LGHNA and CDR2 YNFKEQ. The CDR3 coding sequence is TGTGCCAGCAGCCAAGATTGGCAGGTCGGCTCCGGGGAGCTGTTTTTT. It specifies CASSQDWQVGSGELFF.

This clone was seen only a few times. The genes are TRBV5-6 and TRBJ2-1; no firm D call. CDR1 and CDR2 from the germline V gene are SGHDT and YYEEEE. Trimming took 3 bases from V and 3 from J, leaving 7 bases between them. The CDR3 has 13 amino acids. This CDR3 reads CASSSDLYNEQFF. CDR3 nucleotide sequence: TGTGCCAGCAGCTCGGACCTCTACAATGAGCAGTTCTTC.

A few counts support this clone. The chain combines TRBV10-1 with TRBJ2-7; D is ambiguous. This CDR3 is 13 amino acids long. Trimming left V 0 bases short and J 3 bases short, with 6 bases between. CDR1 and CDR2 from the germline V gene are WNHNN and SYGVQD (reference sequence). Here the CDR3 reads CASSESENYEQYF. Written as DNA, the CDR3 is TGCGCCAGCAGTGAGTCGGAAAACTACGAGCAGTACTTC.

This clone has a handful of counts. This chain connects TRBV19 to TRBJ1-1; weak D call: TRBD1 (6 bases). In germline, CDR1 is LNHDA, CDR2 SQIVND (reference sequence). Trimming shortened V by 5 bases and J by 0 bases, and 13 bases separated the two germline ends. This CDR3 contains 15 residues. The CDR3: CASSWAGGMNTEAFF. Here the CDR3 DNA reads TGTGCCAGTAGTTGGGCGGGGGGCATGAACACTGAAGCTTTCTTT.

The chain recombines TRBV19 with TRBJ1-2; no definite D call. V lost 3 bases and J 8 bases, leaving 13 bases between the germline ends. CDR1 LNHDA and CDR2 SQIVND come from the germline V gene (reference sequence). This CDR3 has 13 amino acids. The CDR3 DNA is TGTGCCAGTAGTATTCGAGGCGTTCCGGGCTACACCTTC. It is translated as CASSIRGVPGYTF. Using reference TRBV19 and TRBJ1-2 for the parts outside the CDR3, the full variable domain is DGGITQSPKYLFRKEGQNVTLSCEQNLNHDAMYWYRQDPGQGLRLIYYSQIVNDFQKGDIAEGYSVSREKKESFPLTVTSAQKNPTAFYLCASSIRGVPGYTFGSGTRLTVV.

The chain couples TRBV6-1 to TRBJ2-2; weak D call: TRBD1 (5 bases). The V gene lost 2 bases and the J gene lost 6 bases, with 10 bases spanning the gap. The CDR3 is 14 amino acids. In germline, CDR1 is MNHNS, CDR2 SASEGT. The CDR3 spells CASSELRDPGELFF. The CDR3 bases are TGTGCCAGCAGTGAACTCAGGGATCCCGGGGAGCTGTTTTTT.

This clone was detected once. This sequence joins TRBV11-2 and TRBJ2-7; 7 bases fit TRBD1. Germline values: CDR1 SGHAT, CDR2 FQNNGV. The V segment lost 5 bases and the J segment 2 bases; nucleotides outside the gene matches: 9. This CDR3 comprises 15 residues. In DNA form, the CDR3 reads TGTGCCAGCAGCACCGGGACAGAACTCCCCTACGAGCAGTACTTC. Protein product: CASSTGTELPYEQYF.

The chain couples TRBV2 to TRBJ1-2; a weak D match, TRBD1 (5 bases). The V and J ends lost 8 bases and 3 bases respectively, with 22 bases between them. The length of the CDR3 is 16 residues. CDR1 SNHLY and CDR2 FYNNEI come from the germline V gene. This chain's CDR3 is CASGLHPAGPDYGYTF. DNA for the CDR3: TGTGCCAGCGGTCTTCATCCGGCAGGGCCAGACTATGGCTACACCTTC. The full variable domain, with the rest looked up from reference TRBV2 and TRBJ1-2, is EPEVTQTPSHQVTQMGQEVILRCVPISNHLYFYWYRQILGQKVEFLVSFYNNEISEKSEIFDDQFSVERPDGSNFTLKIRSTKLEDSAMYFCASGLHPAGPDYGYTFGSGTRLTVV.

The chain recombines TRBV7-2 with TRBJ2-1, with TRBD2 identical over 7 bases. CDR1 and CDR2 from the germline V gene are SGHTA and FQGNSA. CDR3 length equals 16 residues. J lost 5 bases, V lost 4 bases, and 11 bases had no gene match. The CDR3 DNA sequence: TGTGCCAGCAGCTCCCGGGTAGCGGGTTCCAACAATGAGCAGTTCTTC. This translates into CASSSRVAGSNNEQFF.

V gene TRBV7-8 combines with J gene TRBJ1-4, with 7 nucleotides matching TRBD1. Looked up from germline, CDR1 is SGHVS and CDR2 is FQNEAQ. This CDR3 is built from 15 residues. Trimming at V came to 6 bases and at J to 0 bases, leaving 4 bases not matched to a gene. This chain's CDR3 is CASRRQGSTNEKLFF. In nucleotides, the CDR3 is TGTGCCAGCAGGAGACAGGGATCAACTAATGAAAAACTGTTTTTT.

The chain couples TRBV6-5 to TRBJ1-2; D call uncertain. The CDR3 length is 14 residues. Germline V CDR1 and CDR2: MNHEY, SVGAGI. Trimming pared 4 bases from V and 8 bases from J, leaving 17 bases between. CDR3: CASSSPTVAWGYTF. In nucleotides, the CDR3 is TGTGCCAGCAGTTCCCCAACGGTGGCTTGGGGCTACACCTTC.

V and J are TRBV13 and TRBJ2-3; 11 nucleotides agree with TRBD2. The CDR3 extends over 15 amino acids. With V trimmed by 5 bases and J by 4 bases, 5 bases remained unmatched. Germline-derived CDR1 and CDR2 are PRHDT and FYEKMQ (reference sequence). CDR3 in DNA: TGTGCCAGCAGCCCGGGGACTAGCGGCGCAGATACGCAGTATTTT. Protein: CASSPGTSGADTQYF.

The chain is built from TRBV4-1 and TRBJ1-5; TRBD1 is a possible D gene (5 bases). Germline CDR1 MGHRA, CDR2 YSYEKL. The CDR3 loop spans 14 amino acids. Trimming removed 0 bases at V and 4 bases at J, with 7 bases between. The CDR3 loop is CASSQERGNQPQHF. The DNA for the CDR3 is TGCGCCAGCAGCCAAGAAAGGGGAAATCAGCCCCAGCATTTT.

The chain couples TRBV21-1 to TRBJ2-1; no DNA check was done on the table's D call, TRBD2. TRBV21-1 is a recognized pseudogene. This CDR3 contains 18 residues. CDR3 bases: TGTGCCAGCAGCAAAGGCCCCCGCGGGGGGACCCCCTACAATGAGCAGTTCTTC. It translates to CASSKGPRGGTPYNEQFF.

The CDR3 sequence: CASSEGTTGTEAFF. CDR3 sequence (DNA): TGCGCCAGCAGTGAGGGGACCACTGGCACTGAAGCTTTCTTT. The chain joins TRBV10-1 to TRBJ1-1; TRBD1 is a possible D gene (5 bases). The germline V gene encodes CDR1 WNHNN and CDR2 SYGVQD (reference sequence). Trimming left V 2 bases short and J 4 bases short, with 11 bases between. This CDR3 is 14 amino acids long.

This chain uses TRBV27 with TRBJ1-2; a possible D gene is TRBD1 (5 bases). V lost 3 bases to trimming and J lost 7 bases, with 15 bases between them. The germline gives CDR1 MNHEY, CDR2 SMNVEV (reference sequence). CDR3 length: 14 amino acids. The CDR3 bases are TGTGCCAGCAGTTTTAGGGACGCGGGACGTGGCTACACCTTC. It is translated as CASSFRDAGRGYTF.

The gene calls are TRBV29-1 and TRBJ2-5; 9 bases map to TRBD2. Germline-derived CDR1 and CDR2 are SQVTM and ANQGSEA. V lost 5 bases and J lost 4; bases outside the gene matches: 8. The CDR3 loop spans 14 amino acids. CDR3 in DNA: TGCAGCGTTTCCCAAGCGGGAGGCGGAGAGACCCAGTACTTC. It translates to CSVSQAGGGETQYF.

The chain has TRBV7-6 and TRBJ2-2, with 11 bases identical to TRBD2. The J segment lost 5 bases and the V segment lost 5 bases, leaving 7 bases of the junction unmatched. The germline V gene has CDR1 SGHVS and CDR2 FNYEAQ. This CDR3 spans 16 amino acids. CDR3 protein: CASSLRLAGKTGELFF. The DNA of the CDR3 is TGTGCCAGCAGCCTACGACTAGCGGGAAAAACCGGGGAGCTGTTTTTT.

The chain employs TRBV5-7 and TRBJ1-2, with 7 bases identical to TRBD1. TRBV5-7 is sorted into the ORF group, with uncertain function. The CDR3 spans 15 residues. With 0 bases clipped from V and 1 base from J, the junction kept 3 bases outside the gene matches. CDR3 amino acids: CASSLGDSYNYGYTF. CDR3 in DNA: TGTGCCAGCAGCTTGGGGGACAGCTATAACTATGGCTACACCTTC.

This chain uses TRBV7-8 with TRBJ2-3; no reliable D call. The germline CDR1 and CDR2 sequences are SGHVS and FQNEAQ. CDR3 length equals 14 residues. Trimming left V 1 base short and J 2 bases short, with 7 bases between. Written as DNA, the CDR3 is TGTGCCAGCAGCTTAGTAATAGACACAGATACGCAGTATTTT. Encoded protein: CASSLVIDTDTQYF.

The CDR3 is CASSTGQGTNEQFF. CDR3 DNA sequence: TGTGCCAGCAGCACCGGACAGGGTACCAATGAGCAGTTCTTC. The rearrangement links TRBV5-4 to TRBJ2-1; TRBD1 matches at 8 bases. V shed 4 bases and J 6 bases; nucleotides not matched to a gene: 6. Germline V gene lookup returns CDR1 SGHNT and CDR2 YYREEE (reference sequence). The length of the CDR3 is 14 residues.

The CDR3 coding sequence is TGTGCCAGCAGATTTGGGACAGATGAAAAACTGTTTTTT. It translates to CASRFGTDEKLFF. The chain has TRBV27 and TRBJ1-4; 7 bases line up with TRBD1. The CDR3 spans 13 residues. J lost 6 bases, V lost 6 bases, and 4 bases had no gene match. Germline loops: CDR1 MNHEY, CDR2 SMNVEV (reference sequence).

Note on this clone: The missing conserved phenylalanine or tryptophan at the end of this CDR3 makes a read error likely. This chain joins TRBV11-3 and TRBJ2-7; perhaps D is TRBD1 or TRBD2 (5 bases each). The CDR3 length is 14 residues. In germline, CDR1 is SGHNT, CDR2 YENEEA. Here the CDR3 reads CPSSLVSGAGEQYL. CDR3 sequence (DNA): TGTCCCAGCAGCTTAGTTTCTGGGGCGGGCGAGCAGTACCTC.